The 32 T cell receptor beta chains below all came from one sample that was sequenced in a study of T cells after posttransplantation cyclophosphamide. Here immunoSEQ multiplex PCR was the method, and the copy in TCRdb shows in-frame clones only, minus some. The table includes fewer than 3,000 clones, roughly four fifths detected once. The specimen sequenced was PBMCs. These receptors all stem from a man younger than 45 with a blood cancer, CMV-positive, and with a related stem cell donor.

The chain combines TRBV21-1 with TRBJ2-1; the table's D call, TRBD2, was not checked against the DNA. TRBV21-1 is listed as a pseudogene. This CDR3 contains 16 residues. The CDR3 sequence: CASSPPGLADNNEQFF. CDR3 nucleotides: TGTGCCAGCAGCCCCCCCGGGCTAGCAGACAACAATGAGCAGTTCTTC.

This clone was found once. This chain links TRBV7-8 with TRBJ1-2; weak D call: TRBD1 (5 bases). Germline CDR1 SGHVS, CDR2 FQNEAQ. Trimming shortened V by 4 bases and J by 6 bases, and 15 bases separated the two germline ends. The CDR3 extends over 14 amino acids. In DNA, the CDR3 is TGTGCCAGCAGCTCTAGTGGGGGGAGTAATGGCTACACCTTC. Translated, it gives CASSSSGGSNGYTF.

This chain joins TRBV27 and TRBJ1-1; no firm D call. CDR1 MNHEY and CDR2 SMNVEV come from the germline V gene (reference sequence). V was pared by 1 base and J by 0 bases, with 6 bases between. The CDR3 consists of 14 residues. CDR3 sequence (DNA): TGTGCCAGCAGTTTATACGGGGTGAACACTGAAGCTTTCTTT. Amino acid sequence: CASSLYGVNTEAFF.

The chain carries TRBV10-2 and TRBJ2-3; 10 positions match TRBD2. Trimming cost V 5 bases and J 2 bases; bases outside gene matches: 4. The CDR3 loop spans 15 amino acids. CDR1 is WSHSY and CDR2 is SAAADI in the germline V gene. CDR3 sequence reads: CASSRTSGYTDTQYF. The CDR3 DNA is TGCGCCAGCAGTCGGACTAGCGGATACACAGATACGCAGTATTTT.

This chain connects TRBV21-1 to TRBJ1-5; the tabulated D call, TRBD1, remains unverified against the DNA. TRBV21-1 is described as a pseudogene. The CDR3 runs to 15 residues. The CDR3 loop is CASFQTGTGDQPQHF. As DNA, the CDR3 is TGTGCCAGCTTCCAGACAGGTACAGGGGACCAGCCCCAGCATTTT.

V and J are TRBV9 and TRBJ2-5; tentative D call: TRBD1 (5 bases). V was pared by 0 bases and J by 4 bases, with 13 bases between. The V gene's germline CDR1 is SGDLS and CDR2 YYNGEE. The CDR3 covers 15 residues. As DNA, the CDR3 is TGTGCCAGCAGCGTAGCTCCGGGTAGGGGAGAGACCCAGTACTTC. As protein: CASSVAPGRGETQYF.

The rearrangement joins TRBV6-9 to TRBJ2-7, with a possible D match to TRBD1 (6 bases). V was trimmed by 3 bases and J by 5 bases, leaving 11 bases between them. The germline gives CDR1 MNHGY, CDR2 SVAAGI. This CDR3 has 13 residues. The CDR3 nucleotides read TGTGCCAGCAGTTACCAGGGGCCCAACGAGCAGTACTTC. This translates into CASSYQGPNEQYF.

The rearrangement links TRBV4-2 to TRBJ2-7, with TRBD2 as a possible D gene (9 bases). The CDR3 is 14 amino acids. In germline, CDR1 is LGHNA, CDR2 YNFKEQ. V was pared by 4 bases and J by 9 bases, with 19 bases between. DNA for the CDR3: TGTGCCAGCAGCCCTACCCTAGCGGGGACAGGGCAGTACTTC. It translates to CASSPTLAGTGQYF.

A few counts support this clone. The rearrangement links TRBV27 to TRBJ2-6; 12 nucleotides agree with TRBD1. The CDR3 covers 17 residues. Trimming took 6 bases from V and 3 from J; bases not matched to a gene: 6. Germline V lookup: CDR1 MNHEY, CDR2 SMNVEV (reference sequence). CDR3 protein: CASSRGTGGLGANVLTF. DNA of the CDR3: TGTGCCAGCAGCCGCGGGACAGGGGGCCTTGGGGCCAACGTCCTGACTTTC.

The CDR3 nucleotides read TGTGCCAGCAGCTTCGGACAGGAGCTCACCGGGGAGCTGTTTTTT. It specifies CASSFGQELTGELFF. The chain employs TRBV7-6 and TRBJ2-2, with 7 bases lining up with TRBD1. There are 15 residues in the CDR3. V gave up 3 bases and J gave up 4 bases; unmatched junction bases: 5. Germline-derived CDR1 and CDR2 are SGHVS and FNYEAQ.

The chain combines TRBV5-1 with TRBJ1-5; no clear D gene. This CDR3 spans 13 amino acids. Germline V lookup: CDR1 SGHRS, CDR2 YFSETQ. The V gene lost 7 bases and the J gene lost 8 bases, with 16 bases spanning the gap. CDR3 in DNA: TGCGCCAGCCCAAGCTTCGGTTTTGAGCCCCAGCATTTT. Translating it yields CASPSFGFEPQHF. Drawing the rest from reference TRBV5-1 and TRBJ1-5, the complete variable domain is KAGVTQTPRYLIKTRGQQVTLSCSPISGHRSVSWYQQTPGQGLQFLFEYFSETQRNKGNFPGRFSGRQFSNSRSEMNVSTLELGDSALYLCASPSFGFEPQHFGDGTRLSIL.

This clone showed up just once. Other DNA sequences within the sample encode an identical CDR3. The CDR3 DNA sequence: TGTGCCAGTAGTACATCACATCAGGGGCCCTTGACAGATACGCAGTATTTT. Translation gives CASSTSHQGPLTDTQYF. J is TRBJ2-3 and V is TRBV19, with D maybe TRBD1 (6 bases). CDR1 and CDR2 from the germline V gene are LNHDA and SQIVND (reference sequence). The CDR3 is 17 amino acids. Trimming left V 4 bases short and J 3 bases short, with 20 bases between.

This chain connects TRBV5-1 to TRBJ2-2; TRBD2 might be the D (6 bases). The V end lost 0 bases, the J end lost 2 bases, and 11 bases lay between the germline ends. In germline, CDR1 is SGHRS, CDR2 YFSETQ. This CDR3 is built from 16 residues. The CDR3 DNA reads TGCGCCAGCAGCTTGGAGGTAGCGGTTAACACCGGGGAGCTGTTTTTT. As protein: CASSLEVAVNTGELFF. Supplemented by reference TRBV5-1 and TRBJ2-2, the full variable domain reads KAGVTQTPRYLIKTRGQQVTLSCSPISGHRSVSWYQQTPGQGLQFLFEYFSETQRNKGNFPGRFSGRQFSNSRSEMNVSTLELGDSALYLCASSLEVAVNTGELFFGEGSRLTVL.

The chain combines TRBV7-2 with TRBJ1-5; 7 nucleotides agree with TRBD1. V shed 2 bases and J 8 bases; nucleotides not matched to a gene: 3. There are 13 residues in the CDR3. The germline gives CDR1 SGHTA, CDR2 FQGNSA. The CDR3: CASSLRQGEPQHF. The CDR3 DNA is TGTGCCAGCAGCTTAAGGCAGGGGGAGCCCCAGCATTTT.

In regard to this clone: The sample holds other DNA sequences that translate to the same CDR3. This rearrangement joins TRBV7-2 to TRBJ2-2; 8 bases map to TRBD2. Germline V gene sequence: CDR1 SGHTA, CDR2 FQGNSA. V shed 3 bases, J shed 4 bases, and the junction held 10 bases outside the gene matches. The CDR3 is made up of 17 amino acids. For the CDR3, the DNA is TGTGCCAGCAGCTTCGGACTAGCCTACCACGGCACCGGGGAGCTGTTTTTT. As protein: CASSFGLAYHGTGELFF.

This sequence joins TRBV5-5 and TRBJ2-5; D is unclear. Germline V lookup: CDR1 SGHKS, CDR2 YYEKEE (reference sequence). There are 15 residues in the CDR3. Trimming removed 1 base from V and 4 bases from J, with 14 bases in between. CDR3 bases: TGTGCCAGCAGCTTGCTTGGGCTCGATAGAGAGACCCAGTACTTC. It is translated as CASSLLGLDRETQYF.

This chain joins TRBV5-4 and TRBJ1-1, with no clear D. This CDR3 has 13 residues. Germline lookup yields CDR1 SGHNT and CDR2 YYREEE (reference sequence). V gave up 1 base and J gave up 0 bases, with 4 bases separating them. CDR3 sequence: CASSLYLNTEAFF. CDR3 in DNA: TGTGCCAGCAGCTTGTATCTGAACACTGAAGCTTTCTTT.

This clone appeared once. Written as DNA, the CDR3 is TGTGCCAGCAGCGTAGGGGACAGGCAAAATACGCAGTATTTT. It codes for CASSVGDRQNTQYF. This chain uses TRBV9 with TRBJ2-3; the match to TRBD1 covers 8 bases. The CDR3 is made up of 14 amino acids. Germline V CDR1 and CDR2: SGDLS, YYNGEE. The trim removed 0 bases at V and 7 bases at J, leaving 4 bases unmatched.

The chain is built from TRBV6-8 and TRBJ1-5; D may be TRBD1 (6 bases). With 5 bases removed from V and 8 bases from J, the gap between germline ends came to 13 bases. The CDR3 has 13 amino acids. The germline gives CDR1 MNHGY, CDR2 SAAAGT. The CDR3 DNA follows: TGTGCCAGCAGTACAGGGAATAGAGAGCCCCAGCATTTT. It encodes CASSTGNREPQHF.

The CDR3 DNA follows: TGCGCCAGCAGCTTGGAGAGACAGGATCAAGAGACCCAGTACTTC. This encodes CASSLERQDQETQYF. This chain joins TRBV5-1 and TRBJ2-5; TRBD1 is a possible D gene (6 bases). The CDR3 spans 15 residues. Trimming left V 0 bases short and J 2 bases short, with 11 bases between. From germline, CDR1 is SGHRS and CDR2 YFSETQ. The complete variable domain, with remaining parts taken from reference TRBV5-1 and TRBJ2-5, reads KAGVTQTPRYLIKTRGQQVTLSCSPISGHRSVSWYQQTPGQGLQFLFEYFSETQRNKGNFPGRFSGRQFSNSRSEMNVSTLELGDSALYLCASSLERQDQETQYFGPGTRLLVL.

V usage is TRBV6-4 and J usage is TRBJ2-1, with 10 positions matching TRBD2. In germline, CDR1 is MRHNA, CDR2 SNTAGT. V gave up 3 bases and J gave up 9 bases; unmatched junction bases: 5. The CDR3 totals 14 residues. Written as DNA, the CDR3 is TGTGCCAGCAGTGAAAGCGGGGGGGCTGGTGAGCAGTTCTTC. It encodes CASSESGGAGEQFF.

The chain joins TRBV5-4 to TRBJ2-3; 10 bases line up with TRBD2. V dropped 4 bases and J dropped 0; count of bases not matched to a gene: 5. Germline V gene sequence: CDR1 SGHNT, CDR2 YYREEE (reference sequence). The CDR3 consists of 16 residues. CDR3 residues: CASSALAGESTDTQYF. Written as DNA, the CDR3 is TGTGCCAGCAGCGCCCTAGCGGGGGAAAGCACAGATACGCAGTATTTT.

V gene TRBV4-3 combines with J gene TRBJ2-3; D perhaps matches TRBD2 (5 bases). Germline V gene sequence: CDR1 LGHNA, CDR2 YSLEER. The CDR3 runs 15 residues. Trimming shortened V by 0 bases and J by 6 bases, and 13 bases separated the two germline ends. The CDR3 loop reads CASSQDRVSGDTQYF. The CDR3, as DNA: TGCGCCAGCAGCCAAGATAGGGTTTCGGGGGATACGCAGTATTTT.

V usage is TRBV7-8 and J usage is TRBJ2-5; tentatively, D is TRBD1 (5 bases). V was cut by 1 base and J by 5 bases, with 11 bases left in between. The CDR3 has 14 amino acids. Germline CDR1 SGHVS, CDR2 FQNEAQ. The CDR3: CASSLGVSGETQYF. The CDR3 DNA follows: TGTGCCAGCAGCTTAGGCGTATCAGGGGAGACCCAGTACTTC.

J is TRBJ1-6 and V is TRBV5-1, with D tentatively TRBD1 (6 bases). The CDR3 is 13 residues long. Germline V CDR1 and CDR2: SGHRS, YFSETQ. V shed 7 bases and J shed 9 bases, with 14 bases lying between them. This CDR3 is CASGDTPSSPLHF. The CDR3 DNA follows: TGCGCCAGCGGGGACACTCCTTCTTCACCCCTCCACTTT.

The chain carries TRBV6-5 and TRBJ2-7, with 7 bases fitting TRBD2. The CDR3 runs 14 residues. Germline CDR1 and CDR2: MNHEY and SVGAGI. The V gene end was trimmed by 11 bases and the J gene end by 1 base; junction bases not matched to a gene: 11. Here the CDR3 DNA reads TGTGCCGCACGAGGTGGGGGGGAATCCTACGAGCAGTACTTC. Its protein product is CAARGGGESYEQYF.

This clone was detected a few times. The chain couples TRBV6-6 to TRBJ1-4; 8 bases match TRBD1. The CDR3 has 16 amino acids. After removal of 6 bases from V and 5 bases from J, the junction contained 11 bases not matched to a gene. From germline, CDR1 is MNHNY and CDR2 SVGAGI (reference sequence). The CDR3 nucleotides read TGTGCCAGCAGGCTCCCAGGACAGGGCGTAAATGAAAAACTGTTTTTT. Its protein is CASRLPGQGVNEKLFF.

The chain joins TRBV4-3 to TRBJ1-4; D uncertain. This CDR3 comprises 15 residues. V lost 0 bases to trimming and J lost 4 bases, with 9 bases between them. Germline CDR1 and CDR2: LGHNA and YSLEER. In nucleotides, the CDR3 is TGCGCCAGCAGCCAAGAGAACAGATTTAATGAAAAACTGTTTTTT. Translating gives CASSQENRFNEKLFF.

This chain joins TRBV25-1 and TRBJ2-2; 7 nucleotides match TRBD1. Per germline, CDR1 MGHDK and CDR2 SYGVNS. CDR3 length equals 15 residues. Trimming removed 1 base from V and 7 bases from J; junction bases left unmatched: 6. The CDR3 loop is CASSEFTGTVGELFF. The CDR3 DNA sequence: TGTGCCAGCAGTGAATTTACCGGGACAGTCGGGGAGCTGTTTTTT. The whole variable domain, remainder taken from reference TRBV25-1 and TRBJ2-2, is EADIYQTPRYLVIGTGKKITLECSQTMGHDKMYWYQQDPGMELHLIHYSYGVNSTEKGDLSSESTVSRIRTEHFPLTLESARPSHTSQYLCASSEFTGTVGELFFGEGSRLTVL.

This chain joins TRBV7-9 and TRBJ2-7; 10 bases fit TRBD1. The CDR3 sequence is 15 residues long. With 6 bases clipped from V and 2 bases from J, the junction kept 7 bases outside the gene matches. Germline V gene lookup returns CDR1 SEHNR and CDR2 FQNEAQ (reference sequence). CDR3 sequence reads: CASSWPGQGTYEQYF. For the CDR3, the DNA is TGTGCCAGCAGTTGGCCGGGACAGGGGACCTACGAGCAGTACTTC.

This clone has more than one count but fewer than ten. V and J are TRBV5-1 and TRBJ1-4; unclear D gene. The germline V gene encodes CDR1 SGHRS and CDR2 YFSETQ. Between the trimmed V and J ends, which lost 0 bases and 8 bases, there was a span of 11 bases. The CDR3 has 14 residues. The CDR3 spells CASSLGGVGEKLFF. CDR3 bases: TGCGCCAGCAGCTTGGGCGGGGTTGGAGAAAAACTGTTTTTT.

This chain joins TRBV5-6 and TRBJ2-1, with D possibly TRBD2 on 6 matching bases. The CDR3 has 15 amino acids. CDR1 is SGHDT and CDR2 is YYEEEE in the germline V gene. V was clipped by 3 bases and J by 6 bases, with 16 bases between them. The CDR3 DNA follows: TGTGCCAGCAGCTCCGGAGGGAGAAATAGCAATGAGCAGTTCTTC. It is translated as CASSSGGRNSNEQFF.